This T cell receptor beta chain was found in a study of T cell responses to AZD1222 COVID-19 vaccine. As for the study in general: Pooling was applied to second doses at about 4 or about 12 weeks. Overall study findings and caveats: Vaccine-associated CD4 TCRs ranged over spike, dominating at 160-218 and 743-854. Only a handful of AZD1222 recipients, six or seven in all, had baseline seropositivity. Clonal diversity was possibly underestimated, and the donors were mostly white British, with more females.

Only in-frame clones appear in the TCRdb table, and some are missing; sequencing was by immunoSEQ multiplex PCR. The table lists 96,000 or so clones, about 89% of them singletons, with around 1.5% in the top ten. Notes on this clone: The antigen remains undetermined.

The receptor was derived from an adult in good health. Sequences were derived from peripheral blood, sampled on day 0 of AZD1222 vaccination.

CDR3 region: CASRRLKDGDTEAFF. CDR3 DNA sequence: TGTGCCAGTAGACGACTTAAAGACGGGGACACTGAAGCTTTCTTT. The chain combines TRBV19 with TRBJ1-1; D is undetermined. The CDR3 covers 15 residues. V was trimmed by 6 bases and J by 3 bases, leaving 17 bases between them. From germline, CDR1 is LNHDA and CDR2 SQIVND (reference sequence).